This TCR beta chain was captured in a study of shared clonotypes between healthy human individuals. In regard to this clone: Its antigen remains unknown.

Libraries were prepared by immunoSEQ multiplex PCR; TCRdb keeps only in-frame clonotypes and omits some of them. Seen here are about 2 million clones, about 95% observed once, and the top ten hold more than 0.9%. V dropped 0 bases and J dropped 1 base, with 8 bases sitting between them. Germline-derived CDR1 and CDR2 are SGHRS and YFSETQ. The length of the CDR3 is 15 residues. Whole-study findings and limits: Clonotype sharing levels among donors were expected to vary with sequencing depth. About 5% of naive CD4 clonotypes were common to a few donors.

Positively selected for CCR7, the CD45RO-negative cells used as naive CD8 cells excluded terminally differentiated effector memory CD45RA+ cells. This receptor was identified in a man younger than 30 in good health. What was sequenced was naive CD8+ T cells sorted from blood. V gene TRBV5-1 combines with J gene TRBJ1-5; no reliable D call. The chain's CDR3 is CASSLGGQSNQPQHF. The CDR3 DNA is TGCGCCAGCAGCTTGGGAGGGCAGAGCAATCAGCCCCAGCATTTT.